This TCR beta chain is from a study of T cells in Graves' hyperthyroidism and ophthalmopathy. Looked up from germline, CDR1 is MNHNS and CDR2 is SASEGT. This CDR3 comprises 16 residues. V lost 2 bases, J lost 0 bases, and 8 bases lay in between. There were TCR beta CDR3 regions amplified from RNA transcripts. First-round RT-PCR targeting the TCR CDR3 was performed with the HTBI primer set. TCRdb recomputed calls from the multiplex PCR reads with MiXCR, one row per CDR3 protein. The sample lists around 390,000 distinct CDR3 sequences, about 14% occurring once. Many counts were recorded for this clonotype.

The source material was blood. The sequence was obtained from a woman aged 25 to 39 with Graves' ophthalmopathy. The V and J genes are TRBV6-1 and TRBJ2-6; the D gene is possibly TRBD1 (5 bases). CDR3 DNA: TGTGCCAGCAGTGAATCAGGACACTCTGGGGCCAACGTCCTGACTTTC. Amino acid sequence: CASSESGHSGANVLTF.